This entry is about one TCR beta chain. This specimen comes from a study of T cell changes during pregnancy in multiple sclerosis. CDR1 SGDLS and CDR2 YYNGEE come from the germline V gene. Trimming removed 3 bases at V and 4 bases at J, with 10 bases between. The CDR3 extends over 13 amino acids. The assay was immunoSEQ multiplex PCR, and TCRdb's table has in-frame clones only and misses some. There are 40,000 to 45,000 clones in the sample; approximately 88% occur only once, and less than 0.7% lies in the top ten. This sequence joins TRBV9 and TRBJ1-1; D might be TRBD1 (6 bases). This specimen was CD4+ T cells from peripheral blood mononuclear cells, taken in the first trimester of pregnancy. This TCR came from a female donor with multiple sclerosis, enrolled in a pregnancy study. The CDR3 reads CASSDTGFTEAFF. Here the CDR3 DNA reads TGTGCCAGCAGCGATACAGGGTTCACTGAAGCTTTCTTT.